Shown below are 21 T cell receptor beta chains from a single sample sequenced in a study of HIV-infected patients and healthy controls. Reverse transcription used around 500 ng RNA and constant-region primers for alpha and beta. Separate chain-specific third strand synthesis with multiplexing indices produced the alpha and beta libraries. TCRdb recomputed calls from the 5' RACE reads with MiXCR, one row per CDR3 protein. The sample records 15,000 to 20,000 distinct CDR3 sequences, 12% being singletons. No cell fractionation was done, so the repertoire covers all unsorted peripheral blood T cells. The sequenced material came from blood. These TCRs come from an adult in good health.

This clonotype was observed a handful of times. The rearrangement uses TRBV6-6 and TRBJ2-7; D unresolved. This CDR3 contains 15 residues. V lost 5 bases and J lost 0, with 14 bases in between. Germline loops: CDR1 MNHNY, CDR2 SVGAGI (reference sequence). This CDR3 is CASSLADTNSYEQYF. The DNA for the CDR3 is TGTGCCAGCAGTCTGGCCGATACAAACTCCTACGAGCAGTACTTC.

This clonotype showed up many times. The chain recombines TRBV6-5 with TRBJ1-1; D is unresolved. The CDR3 length is 15 residues. Germline CDR1 MNHEY, CDR2 SVGAGI. V lost 5 bases and J lost 3, with 16 bases in between. The CDR3 sequence: CASSQLRIRDTEAFF. The CDR3 DNA follows: TGTGCCAGCAGTCAACTACGAATTAGGGACACTGAAGCTTTCTTT.

The rearrangement uses TRBV5-1 and TRBJ1-3, with a tentative D call TRBD1 (5 bases). Germline CDR1 SGHRS, CDR2 YFSETQ. This CDR3 is 17 amino acids long. V lost 0 bases and J lost 0, with 13 bases in between. The CDR3 loop reads CASSLGSRDSSGNTIYF. CDR3 DNA: TGCGCCAGCAGCTTGGGTTCCCGGGACTCCTCTGGAAACACCATATATTTT.

This chain links TRBV18 with TRBJ2-7; possible D gene TRBD1, 5 bases. There are 14 residues in the CDR3. Trimming took 6 bases from V and 4 from J, leaving 16 bases between them. Germline V gives CDR1 KGHSH, CDR2 LQKENI. In nucleotides, the CDR3 is TGTGCCAGCTCCAGGACACAAAACGAGTACGAGCAGTACTTC. The encoded protein is CASSRTQNEYEQYF.

This chain joins TRBV20-1 and TRBJ1-5; 7 positions agree with TRBD1. The germline CDR1 and CDR2 sequences are DFQATT and SNEGSKA (reference sequence). The CDR3 runs 16 residues. Trimming took 7 bases from V and 7 from J; bases not matched to a gene: 19. This chain's CDR3 is CSVQSPRDSTSQPQHF. Here the CDR3 DNA reads TGCAGTGTCCAATCCCCGCGGGACAGCACCTCACAGCCCCAGCATTTT.

This clonotype was picked up many times. The V call is TRBV7-8, the J call TRBJ2-7; 13 positions match TRBD2. V shed 5 bases, J shed 4 bases, and the junction held 5 bases outside the gene matches. This CDR3 region has 15 residues. The germline CDR1 and CDR2 sequences are SGHVS and FQNEAQ. CDR3: CASSPGTSGEYEQYF. CDR3 nucleotide sequence: TGTGCCAGCAGCCCAGGGACTAGCGGGGAATACGAGCAGTACTTC.

This clonotype came up many times. The V call is TRBV6-5, the J call TRBJ1-1, with D maybe TRBD1 (5 bases). Germline V gene data show CDR1 as MNHEY and CDR2 as SVGAGI. Trimming cost V 6 bases and J 4 bases, with 9 bases left between them. The CDR3 consists of 12 residues. The CDR3 loop reads CASSQGPTEAFF. In DNA, the CDR3 is TGTGCCAGCAGCCAGGGCCCCACTGAAGCTTTCTTT.

This clonotype was seen ten or more times. The chain has TRBV5-4 and TRBJ1-4, with a weak D call TRBD1 (6 bases). Germline V lookup: CDR1 SGHNT, CDR2 YYREEE (reference sequence). The length of the CDR3 is 16 residues. V lost 3 bases, J lost 4 bases, and 16 bases lay in between. The CDR3 loop reads CASSSLTGTYNEKLFF. The CDR3 DNA follows: TGTGCCAGCAGCTCGTTGACAGGAACTTATAATGAAAAACTGTTTTTT.

The gene calls are TRBV7-2 and TRBJ2-2; 10 bases are shared with TRBD2. The V and J ends lost 2 bases and 1 base, in that order; junction bases with no gene match: 1. This CDR3 comprises 16 residues. From germline, CDR1 is SGHTA and CDR2 FQGNSA. CDR3 residues: CASSLRTSGNTGELFF. The DNA of the CDR3 is TGTGCCAGCAGCTTACGGACTAGCGGGAACACCGGGGAGCTGTTTTTT.

In its sample, this clonotype was seen many times. The rearrangement uses TRBV5-1 and TRBJ2-3; D may match TRBD1 or TRBD2 (5 bases each). This CDR3 comprises 14 residues. The V gene's germline CDR1 is SGHRS and CDR2 YFSETQ. Trimming stripped 0 bases from V and 6 bases from J, with 11 bases between. The CDR3 reads CASSLAGDADTQYF. In DNA, the CDR3 is TGCGCCAGCAGCTTGGCCGGGGACGCGGATACGCAGTATTTT.

Ten or more counts support this clonotype. The V gene is TRBV5-5, the J gene TRBJ1-5; 8 nucleotides agree with TRBD1. Germline assignment: CDR1 SGHKS and CDR2 YYEKEE (reference sequence). V gave up 1 base and J gave up 6 bases; unmatched junction bases: 9. This CDR3 spans 16 amino acids. CDR3 DNA: TGTGCCAGCAGCTTGTGGGGCCAGGGGGCGGCTCAGCCCCAGCATTTT. The encoded protein is CASSLWGQGAAQPQHF.

This clonotype has just a few counts. The chain uses TRBV7-2 and TRBJ2-2; D possibly corresponds to TRBD2 (6 bases). The CDR3 totals 15 residues. V gave up 6 bases and J gave up 7 bases, with 18 bases separating them. Germline CDR1 and CDR2: SGHTA and FQGNSA. The CDR3 DNA is TGTGCCAGCAGGGAGGGGCGACGGGGGAACGGGGAGCTGTTTTTT. Protein sequence: CASREGRRGNGELFF.

In this sample, this clonotype turned up many times. The J gene is TRBJ2-2, the V gene TRBV30, with D possibly being TRBD2 (6 bases). The CDR3 length is 14 residues. Trimming left V 1 base short and J 6 bases short, with 12 bases between. Germline values: CDR1 GTSNPN, CDR2 SVGIG (reference sequence). Written as DNA, the CDR3 is TGTGCCTGGAGTGGCTTAAGGGAGGCCGGGGAGCTGTTTTTT. Its translation: CAWSGLREAGELFF.

This clonotype was seen repeatedly, ten times or more. The V call is TRBV29-1, the J call TRBJ1-2; weak D call: TRBD1 (6 bases). The CDR3 is made up of 13 amino acids. Germline lookup yields CDR1 SQVTM and CDR2 ANQGSEA. Trimming took off 7 bases at V and 3 bases at J, with 15 bases between the two ends. This CDR3 reads CSAWGQGDYGYTF. DNA for the CDR3: TGCAGCGCATGGGGACAAGGGGACTATGGCTACACCTTC.

This clonotype is medium-sized. Here the CDR3 DNA reads TGCAGTGCTCGGACAGGGGGGGGTCCCAATCAGCCCCAGCATTTT. It encodes CSARTGGGPNQPQHF. This rearrangement joins TRBV20-1 to TRBJ1-5; 10 bases line up with TRBD1. The length of the CDR3 is 15 residues. The J segment lost 3 bases and the V segment lost 5 bases, leaving 7 bases of the junction unmatched. Germline lookup yields CDR1 DFQATT and CDR2 SNEGSKA (reference sequence).

This clonotype has a count of ten or more. V is TRBV7-9 and J is TRBJ1-1; no clear D gene. The CDR3 spans 13 residues. Germline V gene sequence: CDR1 SEHNR, CDR2 FQNEAQ (reference sequence). Trimming took off 1 base at V and 1 base at J, with 4 bases between the two ends. Here the CDR3 DNA reads TGTGCCAGCAGCTTAGAAGGGAACACTGAAGCTTTCTTT. Translation: CASSLEGNTEAFF.

The chain carries TRBV9 and TRBJ2-3, with D maybe TRBD2 (5 bases). Germline loops: CDR1 SGDLS, CDR2 YYNGEE. The CDR3 has 14 residues. Trimming left V 4 bases short and J 0 bases short, with 9 bases between. CDR3 in DNA: TGTGCCAGCAGCCTGGCGGGCAGCACAGATACGCAGTATTTT. It codes for CASSLAGSTDTQYF.

This clonotype is categorized as medium-sized. The chain links TRBV5-6 to TRBJ2-7; D perhaps matches TRBD1 (5 bases). The CDR3 contains 14 residues. Germline assignment: CDR1 SGHDT and CDR2 YYEEEE. Trimming removed 0 bases from V and 7 bases from J, with 14 bases in between. The CDR3 sequence is CASSLEAGRKEQYF. The DNA of the CDR3 is TGTGCCAGCAGCTTGGAAGCAGGGCGAAAAGAGCAGTACTTC.

This rearrangement joins TRBV6-5 to TRBJ1-1; D is uncertain. Germline loops: CDR1 MNHEY, CDR2 SVGAGI. The CDR3 runs to 12 residues. V was trimmed by 4 bases and J by 1 base, leaving 4 bases between them. The CDR3 DNA follows: TGTGCCAGCAGTTTTCCGAACACTGAAGCTTTCTTT. Protein product: CASSFPNTEAFF.

This clonotype is categorized as medium-sized (0.01 to 0.1%). The V and J genes are TRBV10-3 and TRBJ1-6; no definite D call. The CDR3 length is 13 residues. Trimming cost V 2 bases and J 7 bases, with 6 bases left between them. The germline gives CDR1 ENHRY, CDR2 SYGVKD. In DNA form, the CDR3 reads TGTGCCATCAGTGAGGAAGGAAATTCACCCCTCCACTTT. This encodes CAISEEGNSPLHF.

This clonotype is classed as medium-sized. The rearrangement links TRBV27 to TRBJ2-2; perhaps D is TRBD1 or TRBD2 (5 bases each). Trimming took 4 bases from V and 4 from J, leaving 16 bases between them. CDR1 MNHEY and CDR2 SMNVEV come from the germline V gene (reference sequence). The CDR3 is 16 amino acids. The DNA for the CDR3 is TGTGCCAGCAGTTCGCTCAGGGAGTACGGCACCGGGGAGCTGTTTTTT. Amino acid sequence: CASSSLREYGTGELFF.